The clone carrying this TCR beta chain was picked up one time. This entry comes from a study of blood T cell repertoires in COVID-19. The assay was immunoSEQ multiplex PCR, and TCRdb's table has in-frame clones only and misses some. The sample records 250,000 or so clones, about 87% being singletons. This receptor was taken from a woman aged 55-69 years with COVID-19, enrolled during active disease. Sequencing was done on a sample of peripheral blood.

The CDR3 loop is CSVDTGRASSGANVLTF. In nucleotides, the CDR3 is TGCAGCGTTGATACGGGCAGGGCTTCCTCTGGGGCCAACGTCCTGACTTTC. The rearrangement joins TRBV29-1 to TRBJ2-6, with D tentatively TRBD1 (5 bases). The CDR3 totals 17 residues. V lost 3 bases to trimming and J lost 0 bases, with 15 bases between them. The germline V gene encodes CDR1 SQVTM and CDR2 ANQGSEA.